These 15 T cell receptor beta chains originate from one sample sequenced in a study of blood T cell repertoires in COVID-19. Libraries were prepared by immunoSEQ multiplex PCR; TCRdb keeps only in-frame clonotypes and omits some of them. The sample yields 250,000 to 350,000 clones, about 89% seen once. Source material: peripheral blood. These receptors all come from an older woman with acute or convalescent COVID-19.

The CDR3 loop reads CASTTKGTGGDYGYTF. CDR3 coding DNA: TGTGCCAGTACCACGAAAGGGACAGGGGGCGACTATGGCTACACCTTC. This chain links TRBV19 with TRBJ1-2; 12 nucleotides match TRBD1. The germline gives CDR1 LNHDA, CDR2 SQIVND (reference sequence). The V gene end was trimmed by 7 bases and the J gene end by 3 bases; junction bases not matched to a gene: 9. This CDR3 is built from 16 residues.

The genes are TRBV4-3 and TRBJ2-3, with 8 bases matching TRBD2. The CDR3 runs to 15 residues. V gave up 1 base and J gave up 4 bases; unmatched junction bases: 4. From germline, CDR1 is LGHNA and CDR2 YSLEER. CDR3 loop: CASSQAGGRSDTQYF. Written as DNA, the CDR3 is TGCGCCAGCAGCCAAGCGGGGGGGCGGTCAGATACGCAGTATTTT.

V is TRBV7-2 and J is TRBJ2-1; perhaps TRBD1 as D (7 bases). Trimming took 7 bases from V and 10 from J, leaving 26 bases between them. The V gene's germline CDR1 is SGHTA and CDR2 FQGNSA. CDR3 size: 16 residues. The CDR3 protein is CASTILGGGPTGEQFF. CDR3 coding DNA: TGTGCCAGCACCATCCTCGGGGGTGGGCCGACAGGGGAGCAGTTCTTC.

V gene TRBV19 combines with J gene TRBJ1-2; D is unclear. V lost 2 bases and J lost 2, with 9 bases in between. This CDR3 is 14 amino acids long. Germline CDR1 is LNHDA and CDR2 is SQIVND (reference sequence). The CDR3 loop reads CASSIISANYGYTF. Written as DNA, the CDR3 is TGTGCCAGTAGTATAATTTCAGCGAACTATGGCTACACCTTC.

V usage is TRBV6-5 and J usage is TRBJ1-6, with D perhaps TRBD1 (5 bases). Germline V gives CDR1 MNHEY, CDR2 SVGAGI. The V end lost 2 bases, the J end lost 7 bases, and 9 bases lay between the germline ends. CDR3 length equals 14 residues. CDR3 nucleotides: TGTGCCAGCAGTTACGGGGGGTTGAATTCACCCCTCCACTTT. Protein sequence: CASSYGGLNSPLHF.

This sequence joins TRBV5-1 and TRBJ2-1, with TRBD1 as a possible D gene (5 bases). Trimming shortened V by 0 bases and J by 7 bases, and 11 bases separated the two germline ends. The germline CDR1 and CDR2 sequences are SGHRS and YFSETQ. The CDR3 contains 14 residues. The CDR3 reads CASSLGQLGNEQFF. CDR3 DNA sequence: TGCGCCAGCAGCTTGGGACAGCTAGGGAATGAGCAGTTCTTC. The variable domain in full, with the rest retrieved from reference TRBV5-1 and TRBJ2-1, is KAGVTQTPRYLIKTRGQQVTLSCSPISGHRSVSWYQQTPGQGLQFLFEYFSETQRNKGNFPGRFSGRQFSNSRSEMNVSTLELGDSALYLCASSLGQLGNEQFFGPGTRLTVL.

The chain uses TRBV7-2 and TRBJ1-4, with D perhaps TRBD1 (5 bases). This CDR3 has 13 amino acids. Per germline, CDR1 SGHTA and CDR2 FQGNSA. V was clipped by 3 bases and J by 5 bases, with 7 bases between them. Written as DNA, the CDR3 is TGTGCCAGCAGCTTCCAGGGAAATGAAAAACTGTTTTTT. Translated: CASSFQGNEKLFF.

The chain recombines TRBV5-1 with TRBJ2-1, with 8 positions matching TRBD2. Germline values: CDR1 SGHRS, CDR2 YFSETQ. This CDR3 spans 15 amino acids. The junction had 3 bases not matched to a gene; V was cut back by 0 bases and J by 4 bases. CDR3 loop: CASSLGSGVYNEQFF. CDR3 DNA: TGCGCCAGCAGCTTGGGTAGCGGGGTTTACAATGAGCAGTTCTTC.

The rearrangement uses TRBV25-1 and TRBJ1-3; a possible D gene is TRBD1 (5 bases). Trimming stripped 1 base from V and 7 bases from J, with 11 bases between. The CDR3 extends over 14 amino acids. In germline, CDR1 is MGHDK, CDR2 SYGVNS. The CDR3 DNA reads as TGTGCCAGCAGTGAATCTTGGGACTGGAACACCATATATTTT. Protein sequence: CASSESWDWNTIYF.

This clone occurred once. The V and J genes are TRBV15 and TRBJ1-1; no clear D. There are 12 residues in the CDR3. Germline lookup yields CDR1 LNHNV and CDR2 YYDKDF (reference sequence). The V end was cut by 0 bases, the J end by 5 bases, with 4 bases between. The CDR3 nucleotides are TGTGCCACCAGCAGAGACCGGACTGAAGCTTTCTTT. This translates into CATSRDRTEAFF.

The V call is TRBV19, the J call TRBJ1-6; 7 bases map to TRBD1. The germline V gene encodes CDR1 LNHDA and CDR2 SQIVND (reference sequence). The V and J ends lost 6 bases and 7 bases, in that order; junction bases with no gene match: 12. This CDR3 comprises 16 residues. CDR3 nucleotides: TGTGCCAGTAGCACCCCGCCCGGGACAGTAAATTCACCCCTCCACTTT. Translated: CASSTPPGTVNSPLHF.

V gene TRBV4-2 combines with J gene TRBJ1-2; no clear D. The CDR3 runs to 13 residues. V lost 2 bases, J lost 8 bases, and 12 bases lay in between. The germline V gene encodes CDR1 LGHNA and CDR2 YNFKEQ. CDR3 bases: TGTGCCAGCAGCCAATTAGGGAGTAGCGGCTACACCTTC. Protein: CASSQLGSSGYTF.

CDR3 DNA sequence: TGTGCCAGCAGTTACGTTCGGGGGACCAATTCACCCCTCCACTTT. It translates to CASSYVRGTNSPLHF. J is TRBJ1-6 and V is TRBV6-5, with D possibly matching TRBD1 (5 bases). From germline, CDR1 is MNHEY and CDR2 SVGAGI. Between the trimmed V and J ends, which lost 2 bases and 7 bases, there was a span of 12 bases. The length of the CDR3 is 15 residues.

This chain links TRBV27 with TRBJ2-7, with TRBD1 identical over 7 bases. The V segment lost 5 bases and the J segment 6 bases; nucleotides outside the gene matches: 10. Germline CDR1 and CDR2: MNHEY and SMNVEV (reference sequence). This CDR3 is 14 amino acids long. The CDR3 here is CASSDYRDSGEQYF. CDR3 DNA: TGTGCCAGCAGTGACTACCGGGACAGCGGCGAGCAGTACTTC.

J is TRBJ2-1 and V is TRBV24-1, with 8 bases fitting TRBD2. The CDR3 covers 18 residues. Germline CDR1 and CDR2: KGHDR and SFDVKD. Losses at the gene ends were 5 bases for V and 8 bases for J; bases not matched to a gene: 19. The CDR3 nucleotides read TGTGCCACCAGTGGTACCGGGAGGGCGACGTCGTGGAATGATGAGCAGTTCTTC. Translating it yields CATSGTGRATSWNDEQFF.